This record concerns one TCR beta chain sequence. As yet, its antigen is unknown. It was with 60 Vbeta and 13 Jbeta primers that the PCR ran. Measured with immunoSEQ multiplex PCR; TCRdb has only the in-frame clones, and not every one. The sample yields 150,000 or so clones, around 82% seen once. The data derive from a study of cytomegalovirus exposure and HLA in healthy donors. Study overall: For the approximately 360 genotyped donors, about 79% fell within the Caucasian-associated ancestry cluster. Notes on the study in general: Among immune exposure information, only CMV serostatus was available. Across donors, sequencing depth was assumed by presence/absence analyses to be roughly uniform.

Sequencing was performed on PBMCs. The TCR originated in a man aged 45-60 years in good health and CMV-seronegative.

CDR3 DNA: TGTGCCAGTAGTATCGACAGGGAAGGTCAGCCCCAGCATTTT. Amino acids: CASSIDREGQPQHF. The chain combines TRBV19 with TRBJ1-5, with 7 bases that match TRBD1. Germline V CDR1 and CDR2: LNHDA, SQIVND (reference sequence). V lost 3 bases, J lost 6 bases, and 5 bases stayed unmatched. The CDR3 runs to 14 residues.